This section outlines one T cell receptor (beta chain) sequence together with its context. The V gene's germline CDR1 is SGHTA and CDR2 FQGNSA. With 6 bases clipped from V and 5 bases from J, the junction kept 6 bases outside the gene matches. This CDR3 contains 14 residues. TCRdb independently ran MiXCR on the RT-PCR reads; one entry per CDR3 protein. The sample carries fewer than 800,000 distinct CDR3 sequences, around 14% recorded once. The sample consisted of memory CD4+ T cells from blood. This TCR was recovered from a female donor in good health, serving as a healthy control. V and J are TRBV7-2 and TRBJ2-1; TRBD2 agrees at 8 bases. The CDR3 sequence is CASRTTSAHNEQFF. The CDR3 bases are TGTGCCAGCAGGACGACTAGCGCACACAATGAGCAGTTCTTC. The whole variable domain, remainder taken from reference TRBV7-2 and TRBJ2-1, is GAGVSQSPSNKVTEKGKDVELRCDPISGHTALYWYRQSLGQGLEFLIYFQGNSAPDKSGLPSDRFSAERTGGSVSTLTIQRTQQEDSAVYLCASRTTSAHNEQFFGPGTRLTVL.